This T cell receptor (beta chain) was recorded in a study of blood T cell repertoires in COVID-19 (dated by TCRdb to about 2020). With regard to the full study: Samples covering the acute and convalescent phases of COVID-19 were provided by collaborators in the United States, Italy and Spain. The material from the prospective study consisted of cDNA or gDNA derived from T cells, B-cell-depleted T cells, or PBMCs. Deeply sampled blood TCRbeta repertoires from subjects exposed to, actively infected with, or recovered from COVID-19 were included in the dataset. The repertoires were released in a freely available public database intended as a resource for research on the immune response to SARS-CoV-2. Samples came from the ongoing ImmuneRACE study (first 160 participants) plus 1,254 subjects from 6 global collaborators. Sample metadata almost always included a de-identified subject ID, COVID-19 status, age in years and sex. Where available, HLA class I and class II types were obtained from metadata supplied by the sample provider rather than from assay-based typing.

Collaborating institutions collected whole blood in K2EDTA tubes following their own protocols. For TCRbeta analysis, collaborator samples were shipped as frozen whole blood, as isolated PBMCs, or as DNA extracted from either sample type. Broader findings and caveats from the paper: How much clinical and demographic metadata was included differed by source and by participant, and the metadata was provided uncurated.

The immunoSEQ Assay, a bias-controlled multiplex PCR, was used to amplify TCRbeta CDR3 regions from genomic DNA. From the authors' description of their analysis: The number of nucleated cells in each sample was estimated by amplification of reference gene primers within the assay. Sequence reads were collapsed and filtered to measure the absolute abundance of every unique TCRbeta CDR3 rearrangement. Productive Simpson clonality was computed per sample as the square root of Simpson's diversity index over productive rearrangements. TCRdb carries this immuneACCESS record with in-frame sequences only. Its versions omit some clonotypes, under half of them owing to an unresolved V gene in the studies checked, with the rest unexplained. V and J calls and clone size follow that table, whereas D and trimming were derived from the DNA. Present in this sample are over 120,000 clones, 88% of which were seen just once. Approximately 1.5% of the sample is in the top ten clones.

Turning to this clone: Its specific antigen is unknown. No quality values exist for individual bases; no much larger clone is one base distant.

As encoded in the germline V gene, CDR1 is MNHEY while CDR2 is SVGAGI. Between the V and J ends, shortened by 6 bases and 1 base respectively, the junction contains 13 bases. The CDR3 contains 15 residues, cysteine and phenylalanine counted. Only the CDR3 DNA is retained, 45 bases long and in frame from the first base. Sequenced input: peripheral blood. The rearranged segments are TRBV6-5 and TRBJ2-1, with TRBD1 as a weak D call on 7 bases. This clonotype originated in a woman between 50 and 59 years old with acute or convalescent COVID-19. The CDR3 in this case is CASSSSGGSYNEQFF. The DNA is TGTGCCAGCAGCTCTTCAGGGGGGTCCTACAATGAGCAGTTCTTC.